The next 30 T cell receptor beta chains were all read from a single sample in a study of Ad26.COV2.S vaccination and SARS-CoV-2 variants. The data were produced by immunoSEQ multiplex PCR, yet TCRdb's version contains in-frame clones alone and is incomplete. The data hold some 290,000 clones, with approximately 86% observed a single time. Treatment in this sample: 15 to 20 received Ad26.COV2.S at low or high dose, single or two shots; about 5 received placebo; per-sample allocation not given. Following the first vaccine or placebo injection, samples were taken on day 63. The sample in question was peripheral blood, obtained in a trial of Ad26.COV2.S vaccine versus placebo. These receptors were collected from a person aged 18-60 years who received the Ad26.COV2.S COVID-19 vaccine or a placebo.

The chain employs TRBV5-1 and TRBJ2-5; 8 bases line up with TRBD2. The length of the CDR3 is 14 residues. Trimming removed 0 bases from V and 3 bases from J; junction bases left unmatched: 1. In germline, CDR1 is SGHRS, CDR2 YFSETQ. The CDR3 reads CASSLVGGEETQYF. The CDR3 DNA reads TGCGCCAGCAGCTTGGTCGGGGGGGAAGAGACCCAGTACTTC.

A single count supports this clone. V is TRBV7-2 and J is TRBJ1-2, with D possibly TRBD1 on 6 matching bases. The length of the CDR3 is 17 residues. V was pared by 5 bases and J by 1 base, with 20 bases between. Germline V gene lookup returns CDR1 SGHTA and CDR2 FQGNSA. The CDR3 nucleotides are TGTGCCAGCAGCGACAAGGAGTACAGGGCCTTTAACTATGGCTACACCTTC. Amino acids: CASSDKEYRAFNYGYTF. Together with reference TRBV7-2 and TRBJ1-2, the CDR3 gives the full variable domain: GAGVSQSPSNKVTEKGKDVELRCDPISGHTALYWYRQSLGQGLEFLIYFQGNSAPDKSGLPSDRFSAERTGGSVSTLTIQRTQQEDSAVYLCASSDKEYRAFNYGYTFGSGTRLTVV.

The chain employs TRBV7-9 and TRBJ1-2; D gene unclear. The CDR3 consists of 13 residues. Germline-derived CDR1 and CDR2 are SEHNR and FQNEAQ (reference sequence). Between the trimmed V and J ends, which lost 2 bases and 3 bases, there was a span of 7 bases. The CDR3 nucleotides read TGTGCCAGCAGCTTAACCGCCTACTATGGCTACACCTTC. This codes for CASSLTAYYGYTF.

The J gene is TRBJ2-1, the V gene TRBV12-5; D is unresolved. Trimming took off 0 bases at V and 5 bases at J, with 2 bases between the two ends. The CDR3 contains 12 residues. Per the germline V gene, CDR1 is LGHNT and CDR2 is FRNRAP. For the CDR3, the DNA is TGTGCTAGTGGTTTGGTACACAATGAGCAGTTCTTC. Protein sequence: CASGLVHNEQFF.

V gene TRBV9 combines with J gene TRBJ2-3; the D is unclear. Between the trimmed V and J ends, which lost 3 bases and 0 bases, there was a span of 14 bases. This CDR3 contains 16 residues. In germline, CDR1 is SGDLS, CDR2 YYNGEE. CDR3 bases: TGTGCCAGCAGCGGACGAACTGTTGGTAGCACAGATACGCAGTATTTT. Translated: CASSGRTVGSTDTQYF.

In the case of this clone: Other DNA sequences of this sample code for an identical CDR3. This chain joins TRBV3-1 (or the pseudogene TRBV3-2) and TRBJ1-1; D perhaps matches TRBD1 (5 bases). Trimming stripped 0 bases from V and 4 bases from J, with 6 bases between. Germline CDR1 and CDR2: LGHDT and YNNKEL (reference sequence). The length of the CDR3 is 13 residues. The CDR3 nucleotides read TGTGCCAGCAGCCAAGATAGGGGCACTGAAGCTTTCTTT. Protein sequence: CASSQDRGTEAFF.

The gene calls are TRBV10-3 and TRBJ2-2; the D is unclear. Trimming pared 6 bases from V and 3 bases from J, leaving 5 bases between. The germline CDR1 and CDR2 sequences are ENHRY and SYGVKD. The CDR3 runs to 12 residues. The CDR3 DNA follows: TGTGCCATCAGAAGGTACACCGGGGAGCTGTTTTTT. Protein sequence: CAIRRYTGELFF.

J is TRBJ2-6 and V is TRBV19; perhaps D is TRBD1 or TRBD2 (5 bases each). V was pared by 5 bases and J by 2 bases, with 22 bases between. The CDR3 is made up of 19 amino acids. Germline-derived CDR1 and CDR2 are LNHDA and SQIVND (reference sequence). The CDR3 reads CASSFGRARVRAGANVLTF. CDR3 DNA sequence: TGTGCCAGTAGTTTTGGGAGAGCCAGGGTACGGGCTGGGGCCAACGTCCTGACTTTC.

This chain connects TRBV28 to TRBJ1-5, with TRBD1 matching 9 bases. The CDR3 has 16 amino acids. The ends lost 2 bases at V and 3 bases at J; junction bases unmatched: 5. Germline V lookup: CDR1 MDHEN, CDR2 SYDVKM. The CDR3 sequence: CASSLRGQGNNQPQHF. DNA for the CDR3: TGTGCCAGCAGTTTAAGGGGACAGGGAAACAATCAGCCCCAGCATTTT. Full variable domain (remainder filled in from reference TRBV28 and TRBJ1-5): DVKVTQSSRYLVKRTGEKVFLECVQDMDHENMFWYRQDPGLGLRLIYFSYDVKMKEKGDIPEGYSVSREKKERFSLILESASTNQTSMYLCASSLRGQGNNQPQHFGDGTRLSIL.

This clone was observed a few times. The rearrangement uses TRBV7-2 and TRBJ1-2, with 11 bases that match TRBD1. This CDR3 region has 14 residues. Losses at the gene ends were 4 bases for V and 8 bases for J; bases not matched to a gene: 6. Germline V gene data show CDR1 as SGHTA and CDR2 as FQGNSA. The CDR3 DNA reads TGTGCCAGCAGCTCTGGGACAGGGGGATGGGGCTACACCTTC. This codes for CASSSGTGGWGYTF.

V and J are TRBV5-8 and TRBJ2-7; D perhaps matches TRBD2 (5 bases). This CDR3 contains 15 residues. The V gene's germline CDR1 is SGHTS and CDR2 YDEGEE. Trimming cost V 2 bases and J 0 bases, with 12 bases left between them. The CDR3 loop reads CASSFGRVSSYEQYF. CDR3 sequence (DNA): TGTGCCAGCAGCTTCGGGCGGGTGAGCTCCTACGAGCAGTACTTC.

To note about this clone: The sample holds other DNA sequences that translate to the same CDR3. CDR3 sequence reads: CASSWGQGGGTEAFF. The CDR3 bases are TGCGCCAGCAGCTGGGGACAGGGGGGTGGCACTGAAGCTTTCTTT. V usage is TRBV5-1 and J usage is TRBJ1-1, with 11 bases identical to TRBD1. This CDR3 spans 15 amino acids. Per the germline V gene, CDR1 is SGHRS and CDR2 is YFSETQ. V lost 3 bases and J lost 4; bases outside the gene matches: 5.

The chain employs TRBV11-3 and TRBJ2-3; TRBD1 matches 9 bases. Unmatched junction bases numbered 7, after V lost 5 bases and J lost 4 bases. The CDR3 runs 15 residues. The germline V gene has CDR1 SGHNT and CDR2 YENEEA. The CDR3 reads CASSRGQGGADTQYF. The CDR3 nucleotides are TGTGCCAGCAGCCGGGGACAGGGTGGGGCAGATACGCAGTATTTT.

This sequence joins TRBV5-1 and TRBJ2-2; perhaps TRBD1 as D (7 bases). This CDR3 region has 17 residues. Germline-derived CDR1 and CDR2 are SGHRS and YFSETQ. V was cut by 2 bases and J by 7 bases, with 21 bases left in between. Written as DNA, the CDR3 is TGCGCCAGCAGCTTTCGACCGACAGGGTCGGGGGACGGGGAGCTGTTTTTT. As protein: CASSFRPTGSGDGELFF.

The V gene is TRBV28, the J gene TRBJ2-7, with a weak D call TRBD2 (5 bases). The V gene lost 3 bases and the J gene lost 7 bases, with 10 bases spanning the gap. Germline CDR1 MDHEN, CDR2 SYDVKM. This CDR3 is built from 12 residues. The CDR3 nucleotides read TGTGCCAGCAGTTTCGGGGTTGTGGAGCAGTACTTC. Amino acids: CASSFGVVEQYF.

The V call is TRBV28, the J call TRBJ1-5, with D unresolved. The V gene's germline CDR1 is MDHEN and CDR2 SYDVKM. The CDR3 length is 12 residues. With 1 base removed from V and 9 bases from J, the gap between germline ends came to 7 bases. The CDR3 region has the DNA TGTGCCAGCAGTTTATTGAATGTGCCCCAGCATTTT. It specifies CASSLLNVPQHF. The variable domain in full, completed from reference TRBV28 and TRBJ1-5, reads DVKVTQSSRYLVKRTGEKVFLECVQDMDHENMFWYRQDPGLGLRLIYFSYDVKMKEKGDIPEGYSVSREKKERFSLILESASTNQTSMYLCASSLLNVPQHFGDGTRLSIL.

This chain connects TRBV4-2 to TRBJ1-3, with unresolved D. The length of the CDR3 is 15 residues. Germline V gene data show CDR1 as LGHNA and CDR2 as YNFKEQ. The V gene lost 1 base and the J gene lost 9 bases, with 16 bases spanning the gap. DNA of the CDR3: TGTGCCAGCAGCCAAGTCGACGCGTCGGGTCGCACCATATATTTT. Translation gives CASSQVDASGRTIYF.

The chain combines TRBV19 with TRBJ1-5; D gene ambiguous. V lost 5 bases to trimming and J lost 0 bases, with 11 bases between them. Germline V gene lookup returns CDR1 LNHDA and CDR2 SQIVND (reference sequence). The CDR3 is made up of 15 amino acids. The CDR3 region is CASSSRGSSNQPQHF. CDR3 DNA sequence: TGTGCCAGTAGTTCCCGCGGCAGTAGCAATCAGCCCCAGCATTTT.

The chain recombines TRBV27 with TRBJ2-2; perhaps D is TRBD1 or TRBD2 (5 bases each). This CDR3 is 19 amino acids long. From germline, CDR1 is MNHEY and CDR2 SMNVEV (reference sequence). V was pared by 5 bases and J by 0 bases, with 22 bases between. In DNA form, the CDR3 reads TGTGCCAGCAGTCGCTTACCCGGGACCCCAACCACGAACACCGGGGAGCTGTTTTTT. This codes for CASSRLPGTPTTNTGELFF.

This chain uses TRBV11-1 with TRBJ2-3; D is ambiguous. V was shortened by 1 base and J by 3 bases, with 11 bases between the two germline ends. Per germline, CDR1 SGHAT and CDR2 FQDESV (reference sequence). This CDR3 has 15 residues. The CDR3 sequence: CASSLGLVLTDTQYF. The CDR3 bases are TGTGCCAGCAGCTTAGGGCTAGTGCTGACAGATACGCAGTATTTT.

The V call is TRBV29-1, the J call TRBJ2-7; 7 nucleotides align to TRBD2. Trimming cost V 7 bases and J 0 bases; bases outside gene matches: 15. Germline V lookup: CDR1 SQVTM, CDR2 ANQGSEA. The length of the CDR3 is 16 residues. The CDR3 region is CSAIATWGGSSYEQYF. As DNA, the CDR3 is TGCAGCGCGATCGCCACATGGGGGGGGAGCTCCTACGAGCAGTACTTC.

The chain has TRBV2 and TRBJ2-7, with D maybe TRBD1 (6 bases). Germline assignment: CDR1 SNHLY and CDR2 FYNNEI. This CDR3 contains 14 residues. With 6 bases removed from V and 6 bases from J, the gap between germline ends came to 18 bases. CDR3 sequence (DNA): TGTGCCAGCAGCCCCCGGACAGTCGGACCCGAGCAGTACTTC. Translated: CASSPRTVGPEQYF.

The J gene is TRBJ2-5, the V gene TRBV5-6, with 10 nucleotides matching TRBD1. Germline assignment: CDR1 SGHDT and CDR2 YYEEEE. There are 13 residues in the CDR3. The J segment lost 9 bases and the V segment lost 5 bases, leaving 7 bases of the junction unmatched. In DNA form, the CDR3 reads TGTGCCAGCAGTGACAGGGGGCTCGGGGCCCAGTACTTC. Its translation: CASSDRGLGAQYF.

This chain uses TRBV28 with TRBJ2-7; D is unclear. Germline loops: CDR1 MDHEN, CDR2 SYDVKM. The CDR3 consists of 12 residues. Trimming cost V 4 bases and J 6 bases, with 10 bases left between them. CDR3 sequence: CASSSSLLEQYF. CDR3 sequence (DNA): TGTGCCAGCAGTTCCTCGTTGCTCGAGCAGTACTTC.

Of note for this clone: One junction end does not reproduce the germline sequence, and a read error may be involved. The chain uses TRBV27 and TRBJ2-2, with a possible D match to TRBD2 (6 bases). This CDR3 is built from 16 residues. The V gene's germline CDR1 is MNHEY and CDR2 SMNVEV (reference sequence). The DNA for the CDR3 is TGTGCCAGCAGCCCCAGACCGGGAGTGAACGCCGGGGAGCTGTTTTTT. As protein: CASSPRPGVNAGELFF.

The chain has TRBV30 and TRBJ1-3; perhaps TRBD1 as D (6 bases). Germline CDR1 is GTSNPN and CDR2 is SVGIG (reference sequence). V lost 1 base and J 2 bases, leaving 21 bases between the germline ends. CDR3 length equals 18 residues. For the CDR3, the DNA is TGTGCCTGGAGTGATGGATACAGGGTTGCCGGGCCTGGAAACACCATATATTTT. This gives the protein CAWSDGYRVAGPGNTIYF.

This rearrangement joins TRBV10-3 to TRBJ2-5; D unclear. The V end was cut by 0 bases, the J end by 1 base, with 9 bases between. The CDR3 extends over 15 amino acids. CDR1 is ENHRY and CDR2 is SYGVKD in the germline V gene. The CDR3 is CAISESRFPQETQYF. CDR3 in DNA: TGTGCCATCAGTGAGTCCCGGTTCCCCCAAGAGACCCAGTACTTC.

J is TRBJ2-1 and V is TRBV28, with 13 nucleotides matching TRBD2. J lost 14 bases, V lost 6 bases, and 10 bases had no gene match. Germline V gene sequence: CDR1 MDHEN, CDR2 SYDVKM. This CDR3 is 14 amino acids long. CDR3: CASSLLLAGGLKFF. Here the CDR3 DNA reads TGTGCCAGCAGCCTGTTACTAGCGGGGGGGCTGAAGTTCTTC.

V and J are TRBV5-4 and TRBJ2-3; 7 bases are a match to TRBD1. The CDR3 is 14 residues long. Germline CDR1 is SGHNT and CDR2 is YYREEE (reference sequence). Trimming cost V 4 bases and J 4 bases; bases outside gene matches: 6. CDR3 in amino acids: CASSPQTGADTQYF. The CDR3 DNA sequence: TGTGCCAGCAGCCCGCAAACAGGGGCAGATACGCAGTATTTT.

The chain has TRBV5-1 and TRBJ2-7, with a possible D match to TRBD1 (5 bases). Germline CDR1 is SGHRS and CDR2 is YFSETQ. This CDR3 has 13 amino acids. V was pared by 4 bases and J by 6 bases, with 14 bases between. CDR3 residues: CASSTRVGSEQYF. CDR3 nucleotides: TGCGCCAGCAGCACCAGGGTTGGTTCCGAGCAGTACTTC.